This entry features one TCR beta chain sequence. Its antigen is unknown. The record has no base qualities; no much larger clone is one base away. This record comes from a study of blood T cell repertoires in COVID-19 (TCRdb year 2020). In terms of the full investigation: Samples from collaborators originated in the United States, Italy and Spain and spanned both the acute and convalescent phases of COVID-19. The prospective study material was composed of cDNA or gDNA derived from T cells, B-cell-depleted T cells, or PBMCs. Deeply sampled blood TCRbeta repertoires from subjects exposed to, actively infected with, or recovered from COVID-19 were included in the dataset. The repertoires were made available in a free public database intended to serve as a resource for research on the immune response to SARS-CoV-2. The samples were drawn from the first 160 participants of the ongoing ImmuneRACE study and from more than 1,000 subjects provided by 6 global collaborators. Sample metadata almost always included a de-identified subject ID, COVID-19 status, age in years and sex. Where available, HLA class I and class II types were taken from metadata supplied by the sample provider and were not determined by assay-based typing.

Trimming takes 5 bases off V and 4 bases off J; junction bases not matched to a gene: 10. Taken from the germline V gene, the CDR1 and CDR2 loops are MDHEN and SYDVKM. From the cysteine up to the phenylalanine, the CDR3 has a length of 17 residues. Here the CDR3 DNA is all that survives: 51 bases in frame from base 1. Results and caveats for the whole study, not just this receptor: How much clinical and demographic metadata was included differed by source and by participant, and the metadata was provided uncurated.

TCRbeta CDR3 regions were amplified from genomic DNA by means of the immunoSEQ Assay, a bias-controlled multiplex PCR. In the authors' own workflow: The number of nucleated cells in each sample was estimated from the amplification of reference gene primers within the assay. Sequence reads were collapsed and filtered to measure the absolute abundance of every unique TCRbeta CDR3 rearrangement. For each sample, productive Simpson clonality was calculated as the square root of Simpson's diversity index over productive rearrangements. TCRdb mirrors the immuneACCESS table, restricted to in-frame sequences. Some clones are absent from its copies; in checked studies, under half trace to an unresolved V gene, and the reason for the others is unknown. That table furnishes V, J and clone size, whereas the DNA furnished D and trimming. The sample contains hundreds of thousands of clones, about four fifths of them found a single time. 3.6% of the sample is held by the ten biggest clonotypes.

Enrolling through a virtual design, the prospective study's participants ranged in age from about 18 to 100 years and lived across some 23 United States geographic areas. Cohort assignment in the prospective study relied on participant-reported clinical history from a screening survey and a study questionnaire. Exposed participants had been in contact, within 2 weeks of entering the study, with a person who had a PCR-confirmed or clinician-diagnosed case of COVID-19. Mobile phlebotomists in the prospective study collected whole blood, serum and a nasopharyngeal or oropharyngeal swab from every participant. Over a roughly 2-month period, participants in the prospective study had the option of providing additional blood draws and questionnaires. Prospective study blood samples were shipped either frozen or at room temperature before DNA extraction.

Recombination connected TRBV28 to TRBJ1-6, with 8 bases aligning to TRBD1. This sequence was found in a woman aged 40 to 55 who had been exposed to COVID-19. The sequenced material came from PBMCs or T cells enriched from blood (not recorded which). The nucleotide sequence reads as follows: TGTGCCAGCAGTCTCCGGGACAGGTTAACTTATAATTCACCCCTCCACTTT. Its amino acids are CASSLRDRLTYNSPLHF. Supplemented by the reference TRBV28 and TRBJ1-6 proteins around the CDR3, the complete variable domain is DVKVTQSSRYLVKRTGEKVFLECVQDMDHENMFWYRQDPGLGLRLIYFSYDVKMKEKGDIPEGYSVSREKKERFSLILESASTNQTSMYLCASSLRDRLTYNSPLHFGNGTRLTVT.